This T cell receptor beta chain came from a study of cytomegalovirus exposure and HLA in healthy donors. Study outcomes and limitations: In vitro work confirmed that three CMV-associated chains recognize CMV antigens. It was taken for granted in presence/absence analyses that sequencing depth across donors was roughly uniform. According to an earlier analysis, most TCR beta V segments yielded productive rearrangements about 87% or about 30% of the time.

With regard to this clone: No antigen is known for it.

Germline V gives CDR1 SGHAT, CDR2 FQNNGV. The CDR3 runs to 17 residues. The V and J ends lost 5 bases and 0 bases, in that order; junction bases with no gene match: 9. 13 Jbeta primers and 60 Vbeta primers were used for the PCR. The method was immunoSEQ multiplex PCR; TCRdb's version includes in-frame clones alone and lacks a portion of them. The table includes 85,000 to 100,000 clones, around three quarters detected once. The rearrangement joins TRBV11-2 to TRBJ1-5; the match to TRBD1 covers 8 bases. The origin of this receptor is a human donor in good health. The specimen sequenced was PBMCs. The CDR3 DNA reads TGTGCCAGCAGCGCCGGACAGGGCTGGAATAGCAATCAGCCCCAGCATTTT. This gives the protein CASSAGQGWNSNQPQHF.